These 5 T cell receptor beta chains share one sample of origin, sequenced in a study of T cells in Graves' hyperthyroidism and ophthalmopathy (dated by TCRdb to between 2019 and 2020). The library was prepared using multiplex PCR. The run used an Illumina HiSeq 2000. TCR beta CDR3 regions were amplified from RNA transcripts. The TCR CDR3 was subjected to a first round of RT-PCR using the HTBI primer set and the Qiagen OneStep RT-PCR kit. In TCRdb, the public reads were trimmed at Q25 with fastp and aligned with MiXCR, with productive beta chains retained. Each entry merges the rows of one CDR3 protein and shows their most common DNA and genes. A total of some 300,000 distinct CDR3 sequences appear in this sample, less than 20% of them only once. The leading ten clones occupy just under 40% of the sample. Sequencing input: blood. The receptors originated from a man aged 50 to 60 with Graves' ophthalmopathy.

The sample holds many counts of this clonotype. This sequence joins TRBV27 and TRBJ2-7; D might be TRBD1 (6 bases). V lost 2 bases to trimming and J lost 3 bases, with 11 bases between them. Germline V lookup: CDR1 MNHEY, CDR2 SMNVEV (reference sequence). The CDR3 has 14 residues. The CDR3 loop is CASSLGAGVYEQYF. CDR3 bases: TGTGCCAGCAGTTTAGGGGCAGGGGTCTACGAGCAGTACTTC.

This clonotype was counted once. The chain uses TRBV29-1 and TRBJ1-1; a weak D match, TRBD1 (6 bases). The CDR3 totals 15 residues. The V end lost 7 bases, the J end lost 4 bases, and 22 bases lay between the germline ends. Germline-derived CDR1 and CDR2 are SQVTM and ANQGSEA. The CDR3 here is CSASDSGKGGTEAFF. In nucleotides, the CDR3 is TGCAGCGCGTCAGATTCAGGGAAGGGGGGCACTGAAGCTTTCTTT. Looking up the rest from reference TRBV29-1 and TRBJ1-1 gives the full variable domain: SAVISQKPSRDICQRGTSLTIQCQVDSQVTMMFWYRQQPGQSLTLIATANQGSEATYESGFVIDKFPISRPNLTFSTLTVSNMSPEDSSIYLCSASDSGKGGTEAFFGQGTRLTVV.

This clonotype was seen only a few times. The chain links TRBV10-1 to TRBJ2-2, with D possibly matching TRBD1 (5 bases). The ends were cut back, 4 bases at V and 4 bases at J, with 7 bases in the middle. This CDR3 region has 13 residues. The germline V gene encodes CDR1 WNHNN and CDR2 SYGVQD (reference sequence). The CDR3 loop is CASSATVTGELFF. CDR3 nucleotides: TGCGCCAGCAGTGCGACAGTCACCGGGGAGCTGTTTTTT.

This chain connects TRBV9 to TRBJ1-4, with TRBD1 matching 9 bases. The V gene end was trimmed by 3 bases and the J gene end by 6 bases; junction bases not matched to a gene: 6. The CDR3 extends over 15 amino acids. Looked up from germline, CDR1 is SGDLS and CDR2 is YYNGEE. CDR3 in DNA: TGTGCCAGCAGCGCCTCCGGGACAGGGTATGAAAAACTGTTTTTT. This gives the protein CASSASGTGYEKLFF.

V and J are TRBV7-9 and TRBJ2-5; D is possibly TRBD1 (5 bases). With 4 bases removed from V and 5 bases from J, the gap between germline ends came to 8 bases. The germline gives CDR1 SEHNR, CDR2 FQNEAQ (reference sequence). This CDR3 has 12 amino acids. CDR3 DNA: TGTGCCAGCAGCTGGGGCCTGGAGACCCAGTACTTC. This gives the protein CASSWGLETQYF.